The 22 T cell receptor beta chains presented below share a single source sample, sequenced in a study of cytomegalovirus exposure and HLA in healthy donors. TCRdb keeps only in-frame clones here, not all; method: immunoSEQ multiplex PCR. Here the sample spans over 85,000 clones, just under 95% being singletons. The sample was PBMCs. Receptors originate from a woman younger than 30 in good health and CMV-seronegative.

The rearrangement uses TRBV4-2 and TRBJ2-1; the match to TRBD2 covers 9 bases. The J segment lost 6 bases and the V segment lost 0 bases, leaving 0 bases of the junction unmatched. Germline CDR1 LGHNA, CDR2 YNFKEQ. This CDR3 spans 14 amino acids. This CDR3 is CASSQDSGSNEQFF. The CDR3 DNA follows: TGTGCCAGCAGCCAAGATAGCGGGAGCAATGAGCAGTTCTTC.

The chain joins TRBV7-2 to TRBJ2-5; D gene uncertain. The germline CDR1 and CDR2 sequences are SGHTA and FQGNSA. With 4 bases removed from V and 5 bases from J, the gap between germline ends came to 5 bases. The CDR3 is 11 amino acids. The CDR3 reads CASSYSETQYF. The CDR3 DNA reads as TGTGCCAGCAGCTATAGCGAGACCCAGTACTTC.

The rearrangement joins TRBV6-5 to TRBJ2-7; TRBD2 agrees at 8 bases. This CDR3 is 14 amino acids long. CDR1 and CDR2 (germline): MNHEY, SVGAGI. V gave up 4 bases and J gave up 1 base; unmatched junction bases: 3. Here the CDR3 reads CASSSASGSYEQYF. The CDR3 DNA reads as TGTGCCAGCAGTTCAGCTAGCGGGTCCTACGAGCAGTACTTC.

The J gene is TRBJ2-1, the V gene TRBV14; TRBD2 matches at 9 bases. CDR3 length equals 16 residues. The junction had 4 bases not matched to a gene; V was cut back by 4 bases and J by 0 bases. CDR1 and CDR2 (germline): SGHDN, FVKESK. The CDR3 loop reads CASSLSGSGSYNEQFF. In nucleotides, the CDR3 is TGTGCCAGCAGCCTTAGCGGGAGCGGCTCCTACAATGAGCAGTTCTTC.

The V and J genes are TRBV4-1 and TRBJ2-3, with 10 bases fitting TRBD1. Germline trimming cut 0 bases from V and 3 bases from J; bases unmatched to any gene: 6. Germline assignment: CDR1 MGHRA and CDR2 YSYEKL. The CDR3 sequence is 17 residues long. This chain's CDR3 is CASSQEGWGQGTDTQYF. The CDR3 DNA sequence: TGCGCCAGCAGCCAAGAAGGCTGGGGACAGGGGACAGATACGCAGTATTTT.

A single count supports this clone. The chain employs TRBV6-5 and TRBJ1-2, with TRBD1 matching over 8 bases. Germline CDR1 MNHEY, CDR2 SVGAGI. J was trimmed by 7 bases and V by 6 bases; bases with no gene match: 13. This CDR3 has 15 amino acids. Here the CDR3 reads CASRPHGQGVSGYTF. CDR3 DNA sequence: TGTGCCAGCAGGCCACATGGACAGGGAGTGAGTGGCTACACCTTC.

The chain links TRBV9 to TRBJ1-1, with 7 nucleotides matching TRBD1. This CDR3 has 14 residues. J was trimmed by 8 bases and V by 5 bases; bases with no gene match: 12. CDR1 is SGDLS and CDR2 is YYNGEE in the germline V gene. CDR3 sequence reads: CASSLGGAAGEAFF. For the CDR3, the DNA is TGTGCCAGCAGTCTAGGGGGCGCGGCTGGGGAAGCTTTCTTT.

This chain uses TRBV7-9 with TRBJ2-7; 11 nucleotides line up with TRBD2. Germline CDR1 reads SEHNR; CDR2 reads FQNEAQ (reference sequence). After removal of 5 bases from V and 4 bases from J, the junction contained 10 bases not matched to a gene. The CDR3 totals 16 residues. CDR3 sequence reads: CASSQTSGARAYEQYF. In nucleotides, the CDR3 is TGTGCCAGCAGCCAGACTAGCGGGGCACGGGCGTACGAGCAGTACTTC.

This clone was counted once. The V call is TRBV4-3, the J call TRBJ1-4, with a possible D match to TRBD1 (5 bases). V was clipped by 0 bases and J by 8 bases, with 7 bases between them. The CDR3 loop spans 13 amino acids. CDR1 LGHNA and CDR2 YSLEER come from the germline V gene. In nucleotides, the CDR3 is TGCGCCAGCAGCCAAGATGGGGGGGAAAAACTGTTTTTT. This codes for CASSQDGGEKLFF.

The chain has TRBV19 and TRBJ1-5, with TRBD1 as a possible D gene (6 bases). CDR3 length equals 13 residues. Germline CDR1 and CDR2: LNHDA and SQIVND (reference sequence). Trimming pared 4 bases from V and 4 bases from J, leaving 8 bases between. The CDR3 bases are TGTGCCAGTAGTAAACAGGGAAATCAGCCCCAGCATTTT. Encoded protein: CASSKQGNQPQHF.

V is TRBV7-2 and J is TRBJ2-3; the match to TRBD2 covers 9 bases. The germline V gene has CDR1 SGHTA and CDR2 FQGNSA. The trim removed 6 bases at V and 4 bases at J, leaving 5 bases unmatched. The CDR3 consists of 14 residues. CDR3 amino acids: CASSSGLAPDTQYF. Here the CDR3 DNA reads TGTGCCAGCAGTTCGGGACTAGCCCCAGATACGCAGTATTTT.

This sequence joins TRBV7-9 and TRBJ2-5, with D hard to call. Germline lookup yields CDR1 SEHNR and CDR2 FQNEAQ (reference sequence). Trimming shortened V by 2 bases and J by 5 bases, and 6 bases separated the two germline ends. This CDR3 is built from 12 residues. Here the CDR3 reads CASSLNPETQYF. In DNA form, the CDR3 reads TGTGCCAGCAGCTTAAATCCGGAGACCCAGTACTTC. Using reference TRBV7-9 and TRBJ2-5 for the parts outside the CDR3, the full variable domain is DTGVSQNPRHKITKRGQNVTFRCDPISEHNRLYWYRQTLGQGPEFLTYFQNEAQLEKSRLLSDRFSAERPKGSFSTLEIQRTEQGDSAMYLCASSLNPETQYFGPGTRLLVL.

The rearrangement uses TRBV9 and TRBJ1-1; TRBD1 agrees at 8 bases. Germline CDR1 and CDR2: SGDLS and YYNGEE. V lost 3 bases to trimming and J lost 3 bases; unmatched junction nucleotides: 16. The CDR3 sequence is 18 residues long. This chain's CDR3 is CASSGPRDRRHEDTEAFF. CDR3 DNA: TGTGCCAGCAGCGGACCCCGGGACAGGAGGCATGAGGACACTGAAGCTTTCTTT.

J is TRBJ2-1 and V is TRBV7-3; D perhaps matches TRBD2 (7 bases). The ends were cut back, 0 bases at V and 6 bases at J, with 15 bases in the middle. The length of the CDR3 is 16 residues. CDR1 and CDR2 from the germline V gene are SGHTA and FQGTGA. The CDR3 sequence: CASSLTLGGLGNEQFF. CDR3 DNA sequence: TGTGCCAGCAGCTTAACGTTGGGGGGGCTAGGCAATGAGCAGTTCTTC. Drawing the rest from reference TRBV7-3 and TRBJ2-1, the complete variable domain is GAGVSQTPSNKVTEKGKYVELRCDPISGHTALYWYRQSLGQGPEFLIYFQGTGAADDSGLPNDRFFAVRPEGSVSTLKIQRTERGDSAVYLCASSLTLGGLGNEQFFGPGTRLTVL.

The chain is built from TRBV6-5 and TRBJ2-2; D unclear. This CDR3 comprises 11 residues. V lost 8 bases to trimming and J lost 12 bases, with 13 bases between them. CDR1 and CDR2 (germline): MNHEY, SVGAGI. In DNA form, the CDR3 reads TGTGCCAGCGGTCAAGACTTCCAGCTGTTTTTT. Protein product: CASGQDFQLFF.

This chain links TRBV6-1 with TRBJ1-5, with 8 bases matching TRBD1. Trimming removed 8 bases from V and 9 bases from J; junction bases left unmatched: 12. The germline V gene has CDR1 MNHNS and CDR2 SASEGT. The CDR3 is 14 residues long. The CDR3 region is CASDGQGQVRPQHF. For the CDR3, the DNA is TGTGCCAGCGACGGACAGGGCCAAGTCCGGCCCCAGCATTTT.

The chain carries TRBV7-9 and TRBJ2-4; D remains ambiguous. This CDR3 is 14 amino acids long. CDR1 and CDR2 (germline): SEHNR, FQNEAQ (reference sequence). The V end lost 2 bases, the J end lost 6 bases, and 11 bases lay between the germline ends. The CDR3 loop reads CASSLSLVGNIQYF. The CDR3 bases are TGTGCCAGCAGCTTAAGCCTAGTGGGAAACATTCAGTACTTC.

The chain has TRBV7-2 and TRBJ2-3, with a possible D match to TRBD1 (6 bases). V lost 8 bases and J 2 bases, leaving 11 bases between the germline ends. Germline assignment: CDR1 SGHTA and CDR2 FQGNSA. The CDR3 totals 13 residues. This CDR3 is CASGTQHTDTQYF. The DNA for the CDR3 is TGTGCCAGCGGGACACAACACACAGATACGCAGTATTTT.

The chain uses TRBV7-9 and TRBJ1-1; the D is unclear. The V end lost 1 base, the J end lost 4 bases, and 10 bases lay between the germline ends. Germline V gene data show CDR1 as SEHNR and CDR2 as FQNEAQ (reference sequence). The CDR3 runs 14 residues. The CDR3 sequence: CASSLEQVLTEAFF. For the CDR3, the DNA is TGTGCCAGCAGCTTAGAGCAGGTTCTCACTGAAGCTTTCTTT.

The genes are TRBV9 and TRBJ1-1; D is unclear. Per germline, CDR1 SGDLS and CDR2 YYNGEE. V was cut by 3 bases and J by 4 bases, with 19 bases left in between. This CDR3 contains 16 residues. Written as DNA, the CDR3 is TGTGCCAGCAGCGGTAAACAAGGCAGCGTTATCACTGAAGCTTTCTTT. This translates into CASSGKQGSVITEAFF. The whole variable domain, remainder taken from reference TRBV9 and TRBJ1-1, is DSGVTQTPKHLITATGQRVTLRCSPRSGDLSVYWYQQSLDQGLQFLIQYYNGEERAKGNILERFSAQQFPDLHSELNLSSLELGDSALYFCASSGKQGSVITEAFFGQGTRLTVV.

This sequence joins TRBV11-2 and TRBJ2-2; no clear D gene. The CDR3 length is 16 residues. Germline V lookup: CDR1 SGHAT, CDR2 FQNNGV. V lost 1 base, J lost 5 bases, and 14 bases lay in between. CDR3 protein: CASSLVSARRTGELFF. As DNA, the CDR3 is TGTGCCAGCAGCTTAGTTTCGGCCCGGAGAACCGGGGAGCTGTTTTTT.

The V call is TRBV19, the J call TRBJ2-1; 7 bases fit TRBD2. Germline CDR1 is LNHDA and CDR2 is SQIVND (reference sequence). Trimming took 7 bases from V and 3 from J; bases not matched to a gene: 9. This CDR3 is 15 amino acids long. The CDR3 region has the DNA TGTGCCAGTACCGCCGTAGCGGGCTTCTACAATGAGCAGTTCTTC. Its translation: CASTAVAGFYNEQFF.